This TCR beta chain was observed in a study of blood T cell repertoires in COVID-19. Study summary: The origin of the acute and convalescent COVID-19 samples was the United States, Italy and Spain.

The V and J ends lost 1 base and 0 bases respectively, with 13 bases between them. The CDR3 spans 16 residues. The germline CDR1 and CDR2 sequences are SGHTA and FQGNSA. Under the authors' procedure: From reference gene primer amplification, estimates of nucleated cell counts were derived. Clones were read by immunoSEQ multiplex PCR, and TCRdb kept only the in-frame ones, dropping some. V and J calls and clone size are given by that table; D and trimming were obtained from the DNA. The data show hundreds of thousands of clones, 83% seen once. In its sample, this clone was seen once. Participants came from 24 US areas, aged roughly 18 to 90 years. Clinical history as reported by participants underpinned cohort assignment.

The sequence came from a woman between 40 and 55 years old who had been exposed to COVID-19. The chain employs TRBV7-2 and TRBJ2-7; D might be TRBD2 (5 bases). Sequences were obtained from PBMCs or T cells enriched from blood (not recorded which). CDR3: CASSLVLSGSSYEQYF. CDR3 in DNA: TGTGCCAGCAGCTTAGTCCTCAGCGGTAGCTCCTACGAGCAGTACTTC. Full variable domain (rest looked up from reference TRBV7-2 and TRBJ2-7): GAGVSQSPSNKVTEKGKDVELRCDPISGHTALYWYRQSLGQGLEFLIYFQGNSAPDKSGLPSDRFSAERTGGSVSTLTIQRTQQEDSAVYLCASSLVLSGSSYEQYFGPGTRLTVT.